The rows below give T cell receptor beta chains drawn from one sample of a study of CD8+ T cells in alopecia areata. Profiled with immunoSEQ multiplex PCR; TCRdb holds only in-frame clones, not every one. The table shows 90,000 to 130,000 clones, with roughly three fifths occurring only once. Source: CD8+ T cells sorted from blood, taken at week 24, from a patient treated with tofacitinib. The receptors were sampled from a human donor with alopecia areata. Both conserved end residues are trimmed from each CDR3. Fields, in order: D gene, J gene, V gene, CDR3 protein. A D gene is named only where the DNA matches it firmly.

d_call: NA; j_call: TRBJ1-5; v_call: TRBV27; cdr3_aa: ASRRGGSNQPQH
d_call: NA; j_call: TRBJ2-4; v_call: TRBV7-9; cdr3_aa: ASSPSGKNIQY
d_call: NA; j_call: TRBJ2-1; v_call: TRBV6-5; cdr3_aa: ASSPGGWEQF
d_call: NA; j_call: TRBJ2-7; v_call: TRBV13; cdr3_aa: ASSEGRGYEQY
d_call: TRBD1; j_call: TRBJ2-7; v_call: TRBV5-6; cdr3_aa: ASTYDRGYEQY
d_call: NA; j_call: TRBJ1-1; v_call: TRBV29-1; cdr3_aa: SVTGYPTGAF
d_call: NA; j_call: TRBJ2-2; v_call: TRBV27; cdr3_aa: ASMDYNTGELF
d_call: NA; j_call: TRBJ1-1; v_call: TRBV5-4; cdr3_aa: ASSLGQQNTEAF
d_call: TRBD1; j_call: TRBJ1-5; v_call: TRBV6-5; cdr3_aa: ASSLTGGQPQH
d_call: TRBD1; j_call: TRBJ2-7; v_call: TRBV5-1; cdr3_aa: ASSENRGSYEQY
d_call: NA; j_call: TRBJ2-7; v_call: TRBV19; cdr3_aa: ASSIGTLPSYEQY
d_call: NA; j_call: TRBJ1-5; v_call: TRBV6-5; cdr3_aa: ASSYLEGAQPQH
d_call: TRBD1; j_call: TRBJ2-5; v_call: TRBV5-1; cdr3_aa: ASSPGTDQGTQY
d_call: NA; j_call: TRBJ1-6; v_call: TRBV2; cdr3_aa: ASSDKDLASPLH
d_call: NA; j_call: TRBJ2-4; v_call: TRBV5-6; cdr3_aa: ASSLGAAIAKNIQY
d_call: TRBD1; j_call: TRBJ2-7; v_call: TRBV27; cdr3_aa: ASSRQGEHEQY
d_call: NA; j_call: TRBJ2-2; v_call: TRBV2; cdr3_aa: ASSDENTGELF
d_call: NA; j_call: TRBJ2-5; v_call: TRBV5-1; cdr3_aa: ANTGNQETQY
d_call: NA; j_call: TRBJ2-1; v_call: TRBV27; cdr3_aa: ASNKGNEQF
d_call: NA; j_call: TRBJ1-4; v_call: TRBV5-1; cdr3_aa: ASSSDPRSEKLF
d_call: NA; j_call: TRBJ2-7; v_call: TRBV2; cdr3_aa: ATVPSGVSDEQY
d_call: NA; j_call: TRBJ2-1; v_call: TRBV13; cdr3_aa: ASSHTSNEQF
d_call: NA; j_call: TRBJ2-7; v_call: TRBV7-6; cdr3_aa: ASSSPSGGDYEQY
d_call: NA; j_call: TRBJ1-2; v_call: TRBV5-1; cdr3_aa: ASSLAGQTKDAYGYT
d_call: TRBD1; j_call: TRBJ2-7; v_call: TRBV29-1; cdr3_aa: SVAGGFDEQY
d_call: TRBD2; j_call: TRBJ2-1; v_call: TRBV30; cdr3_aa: AWSASGGIDEQF
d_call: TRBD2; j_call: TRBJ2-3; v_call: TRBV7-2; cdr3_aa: ASSLVAGGYRTDTQY
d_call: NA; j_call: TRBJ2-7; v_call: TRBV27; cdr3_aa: ASSLLAQTYEQY
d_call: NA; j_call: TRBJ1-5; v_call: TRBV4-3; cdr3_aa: ASSQDRVRGNQPQH
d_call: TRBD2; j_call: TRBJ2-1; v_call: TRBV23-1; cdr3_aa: ASSQSGGTTSYNEQF
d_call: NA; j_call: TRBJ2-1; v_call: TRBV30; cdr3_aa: AWSEAPPEQF
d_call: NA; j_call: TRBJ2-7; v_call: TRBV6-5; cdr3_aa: ASRSAYEQY